The 5 T cell receptor beta chains presented below share a single source sample, sequenced in a study of cytomegalovirus exposure and HLA in healthy donors. The PCR contained 60 Vbeta and 13 Jbeta primers. Libraries were prepared by immunoSEQ multiplex PCR; TCRdb keeps only in-frame clonotypes and omits some of them. Of around 85,000 clones listed, over 70% are singletons. The sequenced sample consisted of PBMCs. All receptors come from a male donor in good health and CMV-seronegative.

This rearrangement joins TRBV7-2 to TRBJ2-2, with 7 bases identical to TRBD1. J was trimmed by 0 bases and V by 5 bases; bases with no gene match: 6. CDR1 and CDR2 from the germline V gene are SGHTA and FQGNSA. The CDR3 runs 16 residues. The CDR3 protein is CASSKRQGTNTGELFF. The CDR3 DNA reads TGTGCCAGCAGCAAAAGACAGGGCACGAACACCGGGGAGCTGTTTTTT.

The V and J genes are TRBV14 and TRBJ1-1; D might be TRBD1 (6 bases). The length of the CDR3 is 13 residues. Germline loops: CDR1 SGHDN, CDR2 FVKESK. V was shortened by 5 bases and J by 1 base, with 8 bases between the two germline ends. The CDR3 is CASSAGANTEAFF. CDR3 coding DNA: TGTGCCAGCAGCGCGGGGGCGAACACTGAAGCTTTCTTT.

The chain joins TRBV5-1 to TRBJ1-6; D unclear. The CDR3 sequence is 19 residues long. Germline-derived CDR1 and CDR2 are SGHRS and YFSETQ. V lost 0 bases and J lost 13, with 29 bases in between. The CDR3 reads CASSLGRLENGVAGPPLHF. The CDR3 DNA reads TGCGCCAGCAGCTTGGGACGCCTAGAAAACGGGGTGGCCGGGCCTCCCCTCCACTTT.

This clone was counted a few times. CDR3 DNA sequence: TGCGCCAGCAGCTTACAGGGAAACTATGGCTACACCTTC. It yields the protein CASSLQGNYGYTF. The rearrangement joins TRBV5-1 to TRBJ1-2; weak D call: TRBD1 (6 bases). The V gene lost 2 bases and the J gene lost 2 bases, with 7 bases spanning the gap. The CDR3 has 13 amino acids. The germline CDR1 and CDR2 sequences are SGHRS and YFSETQ.

The rearrangement links TRBV5-8 to TRBJ2-5; TRBD2 might be the D (6 bases). V shed 0 bases and J shed 5 bases, with 14 bases lying between them. This CDR3 region has 15 residues. Germline V gives CDR1 SGHTS, CDR2 YDEGEE. The CDR3 nucleotides read TGTGCCAGCAGCTTGGGGTCGGGAGTCGCGGAGACCCAGTACTTC. Residues: CASSLGSGVAETQYF.